This TCR beta chain came from a study of blood T cells in healthy people across ages. Regarding the study as a whole: CMV infection status of these donors was not known. It was the long-lived donors that had more naive CD4+ cells and higher diversity than aged donors.

Isolation yielded PBMCs, at least 6.5 million per sample, in every case. Of note for this clonotype: As yet, its antigen is unknown.

Germline CDR1 SGDLS, CDR2 YYNGEE. Trimming took off 3 bases at V and 4 bases at J, with 16 bases between the two ends. The CDR3 has 16 amino acids. Through a sample-barcoded 5' primer and a J-beta primer mix, a second PCR was run for roughly 7 to 12 cycles. TCRdb reanalysed the 5' RACE reads using MiXCR and keeps one entry per CDR3 protein. The sample holds some 760,000 distinct CDR3 sequences, around a quarter seen once. The sample was also linked to a second study, of T cells of mothers and their children. That paper states: Sequencing revealed no T cell clones that were persistent and microchimeric.

The chain carries TRBV9 and TRBJ2-2; D is perhaps TRBD2 (7 bases). The sequence was collected from a boy aged 5-17 years in good health. Material: blood. CDR3 nucleotides: TGTGCCAGCAGCGAGGGGGGAGGGCACGGCACCGGGGAGCTGTTTTTT. This encodes CASSEGGGHGTGELFF.